The 29 T cell receptor beta chains given below trace back to one sample, sequenced in a study of Tregs in tolerant kidney transplant recipients (dated by TCRdb to between 2017 and 2020). Library construction relied on the immunoSEQ multiplex PCR assay. TCRdb stores this immuneACCESS table with in-frame sequences only. Part of the clones is absent; in the studies checked, under half of the shortfall reflects unresolved V genes, and no reason is known for the rest. This sample holds tens of thousands of clones; 75% to 95% were observed only once. Together, the top ten hold around 0.67% of the sample. The sequencing sample was made of Tregs from blood. Receptors originate from a human donor in good health.

The V call is TRBV9, the J call TRBJ1-1; TRBD1 might be the D (5 bases). The CDR3 has 14 amino acids. Germline CDR1 reads SGDLS; CDR2 reads YYNGEE. Deletions cut 0 bases from V and 6 bases from J, with 12 bases between. CDR3 nucleotides: TGTGCCAGCAGCGTAGCCAGGACGGGACCTGAAGCTTTCTTT. Translating gives CASSVARTGPEAFF.

DNA of the CDR3: TGTGCCAGCTCACCACCGGAATCAGTGAACACTGAAGCTTTCTTT. Translating gives CASSPPESVNTEAFF. This rearrangement joins TRBV18 to TRBJ1-1; D uncertain. Deletions cut 0 bases from V and 0 bases from J, with 8 bases between. Germline loops: CDR1 KGHSH, CDR2 LQKENI. There are 15 residues in the CDR3.

The chain carries TRBV6-1 and TRBJ1-2, with D possibly matching TRBD1 (5 bases). This CDR3 has 12 residues. Germline loops: CDR1 MNHNS, CDR2 SASEGT. V was shortened by 2 bases and J by 4 bases, with 5 bases between the two germline ends. The CDR3 coding sequence is TGTGCCAGCAGTGAAAGGGGCTATGGCTACACCTTC. This gives the protein CASSERGYGYTF.

The chain recombines TRBV19 with TRBJ1-2; 11 bases match TRBD1. This CDR3 comprises 15 residues. V lost 3 bases to trimming and J lost 4 bases; unmatched junction nucleotides: 4. Germline assignment: CDR1 LNHDA and CDR2 SQIVND (reference sequence). CDR3 DNA: TGTGCCAGTAGTATCGCCGGGACAGGGGGCTATGGCTACACCTTC. It yields the protein CASSIAGTGGYGYTF.

This chain joins TRBV7-2 and TRBJ1-1, with no clear D. This CDR3 region has 13 residues. CDR1 and CDR2 from the germline V gene are SGHTA and FQGNSA. Trimming removed 1 base at V and 0 bases at J, with 3 bases between. The chain's CDR3 is CASSLEMNTEAFF. The CDR3, as DNA: TGTGCCAGCAGCTTAGAAATGAACACTGAAGCTTTCTTT.

The chain has TRBV7-9 and TRBJ1-3; TRBD1 is a possible D gene (5 bases). V shed 2 bases and J shed 2 bases, with 13 bases lying between them. The CDR3 is 16 residues long. From germline, CDR1 is SEHNR and CDR2 FQNEAQ (reference sequence). The CDR3 sequence: CASSLYRGSAGNTIYF. CDR3 bases: TGTGCCAGCAGCTTATATCGGGGGTCGGCTGGAAACACCATATATTTT.

V and J are TRBV5-4 and TRBJ1-1; D is possibly TRBD1 (5 bases). The CDR3 totals 15 residues. V was shortened by 5 bases and J by 1 base, with 15 bases between the two germline ends. Germline CDR1 is SGHNT and CDR2 is YYREEE (reference sequence). The CDR3 nucleotides read TGTGCCAGCAGTCGACAACCTGGGGGGAACACTGAAGCTTTCTTT. Translation gives CASSRQPGGNTEAFF.

The genes are TRBV7-9 and TRBJ2-3; TRBD2 aligns across 9 bases. This CDR3 contains 15 residues. J lost 5 bases, V lost 3 bases, and 6 bases had no gene match. Germline V CDR1 and CDR2: SEHNR, FQNEAQ (reference sequence). CDR3 DNA: TGTGCCAGCAGCTTTAGCGGGAGACGGGGAGATACGCAGTATTTT. It encodes CASSFSGRRGDTQYF.

This clone was counted a single time. V usage is TRBV18 and J usage is TRBJ2-1; D is perhaps TRBD1 (6 bases). Germline V CDR1 and CDR2: KGHSH, LQKENI. CDR3 length equals 16 residues. V lost 3 bases and J lost 1, with 13 bases in between. The CDR3 nucleotides read TGTGCCAGCTCACCGCAGAGAGGGGGATCCTACAATGAGCAGTTCTTC. Translation gives CASSPQRGGSYNEQFF. The complete variable domain, with remaining parts taken from reference TRBV18 and TRBJ2-1, reads NAGVMQNPRHLVRRRGQEARLRCSPMKGHSHVYWYRQLPEEGLKFMVYLQKENIIDESGMPKERFSAEFPKEGPSILRIQQVVRGDSAAYFCASSPQRGGSYNEQFFGPGTRLTVL.

This chain connects TRBV5-1 to TRBJ1-2; 9 nucleotides agree with TRBD1. Germline loops: CDR1 SGHRS, CDR2 YFSETQ. This CDR3 has 15 amino acids. V shed 4 bases, J shed 2 bases, and the junction held 6 bases outside the gene matches. The CDR3 sequence is CASSNGTGYNYGYTF. DNA of the CDR3: TGCGCCAGCAGCAACGGGACAGGGTACAACTATGGCTACACCTTC.

The chain carries TRBV18 and TRBJ2-1, with a possible D match to TRBD1 (6 bases). V shed 1 base and J shed 5 bases, with 6 bases lying between them. CDR1 KGHSH and CDR2 LQKENI come from the germline V gene. This CDR3 has 13 residues. The CDR3 DNA sequence: TGTGCCAGCTCACCACGGACAGACAATGAGCAGTTCTTC. Translation: CASSPRTDNEQFF.

The chain carries TRBV6-6 and TRBJ1-2; 7 nucleotides line up with TRBD1. This CDR3 has 16 residues. CDR1 is MNHNY, CDR2 SVGAGI, per germline (reference sequence). V was clipped by 4 bases and J by 0 bases; unmatched bases: 8. The chain's CDR3 is CASSSRTGRSNYGYTF. CDR3 in DNA: TGTGCCAGCAGTTCCCGGACAGGCCGTTCTAACTATGGCTACACCTTC.

The V call is TRBV5-5, the J call TRBJ2-7, with TRBD1 matching over 9 bases. The CDR3 runs to 14 residues. The J segment lost 2 bases and the V segment lost 3 bases, leaving 3 bases of the junction unmatched. CDR1 is SGHKS and CDR2 is YYEKEE in the germline V gene (reference sequence). The CDR3: CASSSGTGPYEQYF. The CDR3 DNA is TGTGCCAGCAGCTCTGGGACAGGGCCCTACGAGCAGTACTTC.

The chain joins TRBV30 to TRBJ1-2; D is ambiguous. Trimming removed 4 bases at V and 4 bases at J, with 19 bases between. In germline, CDR1 is GTSNPN, CDR2 SVGIG (reference sequence). The CDR3 extends over 15 amino acids. The CDR3 nucleotides are TGTGCCTGGACCCTCGGCGGTGGCCGGGGCTATGGCTACACCTTC. It is translated as CAWTLGGGRGYGYTF.

The chain combines TRBV19 with TRBJ1-4; 7 nucleotides align to TRBD1. CDR1 and CDR2 (germline): LNHDA, SQIVND (reference sequence). The CDR3 runs to 14 residues. V dropped 3 bases and J dropped 8; count of bases not matched to a gene: 6. As DNA, the CDR3 is TGTGCCAGTAGTATGACAGGGTCGGACGAAAAACTGTTTTTT. Residues: CASSMTGSDEKLFF.

The chain employs TRBV2 and TRBJ2-1, with D perhaps matching TRBD1 (5 bases). CDR1 is SNHLY and CDR2 is FYNNEI in the germline V gene. V shed 4 bases and J shed 2 bases, with 12 bases lying between them. CDR3 length equals 15 residues. CDR3 in DNA: TGTGCCAGCAGTGTGGCAGGGAAACCCTACAATGAGCAGTTCTTC. It yields the protein CASSVAGKPYNEQFF.

A single count supports this clone. The chain combines TRBV5-1 with TRBJ2-4, with 7 bases that match TRBD1. V lost 0 bases to trimming and J lost 4 bases; unmatched junction nucleotides: 13. The CDR3 sequence is 18 residues long. Germline V CDR1 and CDR2: SGHRS, YFSETQ. Here the CDR3 reads CASSLGPIQPGQKNIQYF. In DNA form, the CDR3 reads TGCGCCAGCAGCTTGGGCCCCATTCAACCGGGACAGAAAAACATTCAGTACTTC.

The rearrangement joins TRBV15 to TRBJ1-4; 8 bases map to TRBD1. Germline CDR1 is LNHNV and CDR2 is YYDKDF (reference sequence). The V gene end was trimmed by 5 bases and the J gene end by 4 bases; junction bases not matched to a gene: 6. The CDR3 extends over 15 amino acids. The CDR3 sequence: CATSRQGRGNEKLFF. CDR3 coding DNA: TGTGCCACCAGCCGACAGGGGCGGGGTAATGAAAAACTGTTTTTT.

The rearrangement uses TRBV30 and TRBJ1-1; 8 positions match TRBD1. This CDR3 has 14 residues. The ends lost 3 bases at V and 4 bases at J; junction bases unmatched: 7. The V gene's germline CDR1 is GTSNPN and CDR2 SVGIG (reference sequence). The CDR3 DNA is TGTGCCTGGAGCCAGGGGGCAACTTCCACTGAAGCTTTCTTT. Amino acid sequence: CAWSQGATSTEAFF.

The chain uses TRBV5-1 and TRBJ2-7; the match to TRBD1 covers 10 bases. The CDR3 covers 14 residues. V gave up 4 bases and J gave up 3 bases; unmatched junction bases: 4. Germline loops: CDR1 SGHRS, CDR2 YFSETQ. The CDR3 coding sequence is TGCGCCAGCAGCCCTGACAGGGGGCTCTACGAGCAGTACTTC. Protein: CASSPDRGLYEQYF.

J is TRBJ2-2 and V is TRBV5-1; D possibly corresponds to TRBD1 (6 bases). CDR1 is SGHRS, CDR2 YFSETQ, per germline. This CDR3 region has 16 residues. Trimming shortened V by 1 base and J by 4 bases, and 14 bases separated the two germline ends. The CDR3 loop is CASSLSPDRTTGELFF. In DNA form, the CDR3 reads TGCGCCAGCAGCTTGTCGCCCGACAGGACCACCGGGGAGCTGTTTTTT.

This clone appeared a few times. CDR3 coding DNA: TGCGCCAGCAGTGCCAGGGGCTACGAGCAGTACTTC. It yields the protein CASSARGYEQYF. The chain links TRBV10-2 to TRBJ2-5; possibly TRBD1 for D (6 bases). The DNA end favors TRBJ2-7, so the J call may be wrong. Looked up from germline, CDR1 is WSHSY and CDR2 is SAAADI. The CDR3 spans 12 residues.

The chain carries TRBV5-1 and TRBJ1-2, with D perhaps TRBD1 (5 bases). Trimming shortened V by 0 bases and J by 2 bases, and 8 bases separated the two germline ends. The germline V gene encodes CDR1 SGHRS and CDR2 YFSETQ. The CDR3 has 14 amino acids. The CDR3 spells CASSLGTGNYGYTF. The CDR3 DNA sequence: TGCGCCAGCAGCTTGGGAACAGGAAACTATGGCTACACCTTC.

The chain recombines TRBV19 with TRBJ2-7; D uncertain. V was cut by 1 base and J by 2 bases, with 12 bases left in between. Germline CDR1 LNHDA, CDR2 SQIVND (reference sequence). The CDR3 covers 15 residues. As DNA, the CDR3 is TGTGCCAGTAGTATAGCCGGAACCACCGCCTACGAGCAGTACTTC. This gives the protein CASSIAGTTAYEQYF.

The gene calls are TRBV18 and TRBJ1-4; the match to TRBD1 covers 9 bases. Trimming took 2 bases from V and 5 from J; bases not matched to a gene: 15. This CDR3 has 19 amino acids. The germline CDR1 and CDR2 sequences are KGHSH and LQKENI. The CDR3 nucleotides read TGTGCCAGCTCACCAAGAGTAGGGACAGGGCGTGAGGAAAATGAAAAACTGTTTTTT. This codes for CASSPRVGTGREENEKLFF.

In this sample, this clone turned up once. Other nucleotide sequences in the sample specify the same CDR3. The rearrangement joins TRBV7-9 to TRBJ2-7; possibly TRBD2 for D (7 bases). V was clipped by 0 bases and J by 4 bases, with 10 bases between them. The CDR3 sequence is 14 residues long. Germline CDR1 and CDR2: SEHNR and FQNEAQ (reference sequence). CDR3 amino acids: CASSLAGGPYEQYF. CDR3 sequence (DNA): TGTGCCAGCAGCTTAGCCGGGGGGCCTTACGAGCAGTACTTC.

This clone was seen once. The chain joins TRBV19 to TRBJ1-3; D is uncertain. The ends were cut back, 0 bases at V and 0 bases at J, with 9 bases in the middle. This CDR3 spans 16 amino acids. In germline, CDR1 is LNHDA, CDR2 SQIVND (reference sequence). CDR3: CASSIDRRISGNTIYF. The DNA for the CDR3 is TGTGCCAGTAGTATAGATCGGCGGATCTCTGGAAACACCATATATTTT.

The chain links TRBV6-5 to TRBJ2-7, with 8 bases that match TRBD1. J was trimmed by 3 bases and V by 6 bases; bases with no gene match: 7. Germline V CDR1 and CDR2: MNHEY, SVGAGI. This CDR3 is built from 14 residues. Here the CDR3 DNA reads TGTGCCAGCAGACCTTGGACAGGGAGCTACGAGCAGTACTTC. Translated, it gives CASRPWTGSYEQYF.

This rearrangement joins TRBV6-5 to TRBJ2-3, with 8 bases aligning to TRBD1. The CDR3 runs to 11 residues. Germline CDR1 is MNHEY and CDR2 is SVGAGI. Trimming took 6 bases from V and 12 from J; bases not matched to a gene: 5. The CDR3 reads CASSRGQGQYF. CDR3 nucleotide sequence: TGTGCCAGCAGCCGAGGACAGGGCCAGTATTTT.